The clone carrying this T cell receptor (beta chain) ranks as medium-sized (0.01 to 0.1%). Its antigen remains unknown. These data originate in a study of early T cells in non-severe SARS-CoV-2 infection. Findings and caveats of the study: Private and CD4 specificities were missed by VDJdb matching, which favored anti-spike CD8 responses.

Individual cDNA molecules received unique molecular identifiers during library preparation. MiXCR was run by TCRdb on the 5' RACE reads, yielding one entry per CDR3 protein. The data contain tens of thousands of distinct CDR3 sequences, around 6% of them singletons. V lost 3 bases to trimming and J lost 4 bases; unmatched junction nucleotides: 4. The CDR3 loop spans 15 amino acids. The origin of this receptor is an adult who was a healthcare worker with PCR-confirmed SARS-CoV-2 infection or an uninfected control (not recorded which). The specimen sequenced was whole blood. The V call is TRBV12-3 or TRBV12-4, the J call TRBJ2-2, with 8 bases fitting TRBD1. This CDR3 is CASSFPTGGTGELFF. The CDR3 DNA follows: TGTGCCAGCAGTTTTCCCACAGGGGGCACCGGGGAGCTGTTTTTT.